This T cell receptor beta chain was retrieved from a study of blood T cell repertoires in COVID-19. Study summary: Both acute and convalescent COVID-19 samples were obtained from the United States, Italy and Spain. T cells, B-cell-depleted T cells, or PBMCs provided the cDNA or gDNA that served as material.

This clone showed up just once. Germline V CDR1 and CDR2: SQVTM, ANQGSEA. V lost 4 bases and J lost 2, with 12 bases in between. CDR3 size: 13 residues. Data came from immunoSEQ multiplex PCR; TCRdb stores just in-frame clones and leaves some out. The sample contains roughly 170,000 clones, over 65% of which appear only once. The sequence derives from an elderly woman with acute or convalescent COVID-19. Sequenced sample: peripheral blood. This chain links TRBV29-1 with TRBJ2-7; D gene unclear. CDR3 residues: CSVGARSAYEQYF. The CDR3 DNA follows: TGCAGCGTTGGGGCACGGTCGGCCTACGAGCAGTACTTC.